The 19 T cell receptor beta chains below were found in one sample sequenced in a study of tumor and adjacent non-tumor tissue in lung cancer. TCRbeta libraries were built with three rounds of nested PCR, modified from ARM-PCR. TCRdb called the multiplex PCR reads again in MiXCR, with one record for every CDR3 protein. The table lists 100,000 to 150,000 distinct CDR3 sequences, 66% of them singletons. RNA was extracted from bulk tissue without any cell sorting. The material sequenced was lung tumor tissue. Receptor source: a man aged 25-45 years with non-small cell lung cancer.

This CDR3 is CSLTSRMNTEAFF. Written as DNA, the CDR3 is TGCAGCCTCACCAGCAGGATGAACACTGAAGCTTTCTTT. This chain connects TRBV29-1 to TRBJ1-1; no firm D call. Germline CDR1 reads SQVTM; CDR2 reads ANQGSEA. The CDR3 is 13 amino acids. Trimming took 8 bases from V and 0 from J, leaving 13 bases between them.

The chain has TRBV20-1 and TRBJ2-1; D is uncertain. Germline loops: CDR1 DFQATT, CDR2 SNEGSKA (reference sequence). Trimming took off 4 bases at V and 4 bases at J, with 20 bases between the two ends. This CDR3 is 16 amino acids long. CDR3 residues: CSAINRAITLYNEQFF. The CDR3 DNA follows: TGCAGTGCTATAAACCGGGCGATAACACTTTACAATGAGCAGTTCTTC.

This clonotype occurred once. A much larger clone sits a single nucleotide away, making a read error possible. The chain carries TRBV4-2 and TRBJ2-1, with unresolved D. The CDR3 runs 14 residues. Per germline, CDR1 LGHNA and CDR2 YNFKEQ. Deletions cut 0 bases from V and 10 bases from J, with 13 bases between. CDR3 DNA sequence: TGTGCCAGCAGCCAAGATGTGGGGATCAAAGAGCAGTTCTTC. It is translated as CASSQDVGIKEQFF.

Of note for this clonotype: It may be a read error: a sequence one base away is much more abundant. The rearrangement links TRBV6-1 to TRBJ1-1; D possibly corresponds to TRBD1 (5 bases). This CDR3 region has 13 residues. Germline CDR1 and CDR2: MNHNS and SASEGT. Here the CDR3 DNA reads TGTGCCAGCAGTGGGGGGGTGCACACTGATGCTTTCTTT. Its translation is CASSGGVHTDAFF.

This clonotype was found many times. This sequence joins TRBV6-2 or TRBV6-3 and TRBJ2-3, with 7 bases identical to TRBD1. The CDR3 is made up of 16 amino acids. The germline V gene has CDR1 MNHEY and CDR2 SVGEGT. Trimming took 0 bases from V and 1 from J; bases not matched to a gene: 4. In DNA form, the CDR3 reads TGTGCCAGCAGTTACTCGAAAGGGGGCGGCACAGATACGCAGTATTTT. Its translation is CASSYSKGGGTDTQYF.

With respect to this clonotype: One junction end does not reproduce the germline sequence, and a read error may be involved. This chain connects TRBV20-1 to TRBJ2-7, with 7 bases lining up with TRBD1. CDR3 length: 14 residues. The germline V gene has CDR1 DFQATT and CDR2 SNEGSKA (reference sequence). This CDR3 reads CSARNDRADYEEYF. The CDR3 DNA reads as TGCAGTGCTAGGAATGACAGGGCAGACTACGAGGAGTACTTC.

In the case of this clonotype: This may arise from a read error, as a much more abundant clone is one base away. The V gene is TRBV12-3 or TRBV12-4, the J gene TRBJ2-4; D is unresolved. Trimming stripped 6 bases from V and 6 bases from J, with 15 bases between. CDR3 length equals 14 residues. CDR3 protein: CASSLAGSINIQYF. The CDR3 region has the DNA TGTGCCAGCAGCCTTGCCGGATCCATAAACATTCAGTACTTC.

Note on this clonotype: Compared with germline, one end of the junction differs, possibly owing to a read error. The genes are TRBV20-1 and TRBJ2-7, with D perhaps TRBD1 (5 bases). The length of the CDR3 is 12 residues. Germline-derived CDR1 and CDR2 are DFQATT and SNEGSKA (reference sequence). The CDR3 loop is CSAETDSYEQCF. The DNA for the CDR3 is TGCAGTGCCGAGACAGACTCCTACGAGCAGTGCTTC.

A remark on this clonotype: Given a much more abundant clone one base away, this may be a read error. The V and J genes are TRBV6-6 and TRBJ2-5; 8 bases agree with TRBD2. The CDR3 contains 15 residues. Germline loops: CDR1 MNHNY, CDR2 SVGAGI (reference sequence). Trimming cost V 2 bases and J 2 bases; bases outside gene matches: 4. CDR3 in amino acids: CASSYERGTQETQYF. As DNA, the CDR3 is TGTGCCAGCAGTTACGAGCGGGGGACTCAAGAGACCCAGTACTTC.

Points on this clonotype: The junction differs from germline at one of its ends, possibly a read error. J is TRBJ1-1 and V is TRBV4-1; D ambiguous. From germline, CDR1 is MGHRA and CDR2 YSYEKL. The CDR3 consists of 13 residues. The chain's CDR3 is CVSCQRFRTEAFF. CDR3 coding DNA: TGCGTCAGCTGCCAAAGGTTCCGAACTGAAGCTTTCTTT.

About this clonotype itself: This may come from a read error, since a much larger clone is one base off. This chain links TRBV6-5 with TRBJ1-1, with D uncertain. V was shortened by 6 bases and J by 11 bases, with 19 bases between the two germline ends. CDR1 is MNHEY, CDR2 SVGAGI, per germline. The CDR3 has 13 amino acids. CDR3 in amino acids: CASSLKFYGGAFF. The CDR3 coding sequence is TGTGCCAGCAGCTTAAAATTCTACGGAGGGGCTTTCTTT.

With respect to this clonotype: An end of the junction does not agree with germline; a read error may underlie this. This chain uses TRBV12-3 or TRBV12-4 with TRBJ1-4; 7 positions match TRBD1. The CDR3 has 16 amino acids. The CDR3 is CASSFEGGVTNEKPFF. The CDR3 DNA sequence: TGTGCCAGCAGTTTTGAAGGGGGCGTAACTAATGAAAAACCGTTTTTT.

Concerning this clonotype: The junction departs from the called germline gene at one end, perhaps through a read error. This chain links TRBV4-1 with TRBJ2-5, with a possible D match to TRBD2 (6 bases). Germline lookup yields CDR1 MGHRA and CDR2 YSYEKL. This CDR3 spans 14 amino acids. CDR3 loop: CASSPSVTQETQHF. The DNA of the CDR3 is TGCGCCAGCAGCCCTAGCGTGACACAAGAGACCCAGCACTTC.

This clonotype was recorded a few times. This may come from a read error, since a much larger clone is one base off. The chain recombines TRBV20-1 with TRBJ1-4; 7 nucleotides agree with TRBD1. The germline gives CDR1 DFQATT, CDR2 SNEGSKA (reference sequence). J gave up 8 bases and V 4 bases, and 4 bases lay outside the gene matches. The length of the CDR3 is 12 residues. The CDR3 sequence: CSAKEQGEKLFF. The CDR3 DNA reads TGCAGTGCTAAAGAACAGGGGGAAAAACTGTTTTTT.

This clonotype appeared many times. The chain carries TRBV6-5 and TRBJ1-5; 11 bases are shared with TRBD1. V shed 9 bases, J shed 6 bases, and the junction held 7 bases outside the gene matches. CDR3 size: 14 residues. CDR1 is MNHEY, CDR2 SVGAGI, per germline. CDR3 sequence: CASRTGGIGQPQHF. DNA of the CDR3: TGTGCCAGTAGGACAGGGGGCATCGGTCAGCCCCAGCATTTT.

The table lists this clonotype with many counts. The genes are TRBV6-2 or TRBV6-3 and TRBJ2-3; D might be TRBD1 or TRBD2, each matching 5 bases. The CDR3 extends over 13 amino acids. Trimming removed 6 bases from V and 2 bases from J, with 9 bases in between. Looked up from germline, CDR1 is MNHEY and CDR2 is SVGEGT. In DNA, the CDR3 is TGTGCCAGCAGCTACGGGACCACAGATACGCAGTATTTT. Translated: CASSYGTTDTQYF.

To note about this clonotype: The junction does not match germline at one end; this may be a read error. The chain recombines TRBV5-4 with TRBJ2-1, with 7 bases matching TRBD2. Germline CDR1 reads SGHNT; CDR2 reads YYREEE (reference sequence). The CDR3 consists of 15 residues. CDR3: CARSLGGSRINEQFF. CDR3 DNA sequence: TGTGCCAGAAGCTTGGGCGGGAGCCGGATCAATGAGCAATTCTTC. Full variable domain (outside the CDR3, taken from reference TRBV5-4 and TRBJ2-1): ETGVTQSPTHLIKTRGQQVTLRCSSQSGHNTVSWYQQALGQGPQFIFQYYREEENGRGNFPPRFSGLQFPNYSSELNVNALELDDSALYLCARSLGGSRINEQFFGPGTRLTVL.

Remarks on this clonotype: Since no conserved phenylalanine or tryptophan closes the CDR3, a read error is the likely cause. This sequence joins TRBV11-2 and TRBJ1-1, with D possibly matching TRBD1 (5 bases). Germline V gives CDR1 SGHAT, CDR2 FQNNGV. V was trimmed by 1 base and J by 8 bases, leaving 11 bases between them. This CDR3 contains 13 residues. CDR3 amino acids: CASSLGGVTEAFS. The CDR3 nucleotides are TGTGCCAGCAGCTTAGGGGGGGTCACAGAAGCTTTCTCT.

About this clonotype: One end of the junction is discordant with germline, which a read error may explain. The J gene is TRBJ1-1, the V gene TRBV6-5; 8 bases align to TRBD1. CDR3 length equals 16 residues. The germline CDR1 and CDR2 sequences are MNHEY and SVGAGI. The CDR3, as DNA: TGTGCCAGCACCGACAGGGGACAAGGATTGAACCCTGAAGCTTTCTTT. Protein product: CASTDRGQGLNPEAFF.